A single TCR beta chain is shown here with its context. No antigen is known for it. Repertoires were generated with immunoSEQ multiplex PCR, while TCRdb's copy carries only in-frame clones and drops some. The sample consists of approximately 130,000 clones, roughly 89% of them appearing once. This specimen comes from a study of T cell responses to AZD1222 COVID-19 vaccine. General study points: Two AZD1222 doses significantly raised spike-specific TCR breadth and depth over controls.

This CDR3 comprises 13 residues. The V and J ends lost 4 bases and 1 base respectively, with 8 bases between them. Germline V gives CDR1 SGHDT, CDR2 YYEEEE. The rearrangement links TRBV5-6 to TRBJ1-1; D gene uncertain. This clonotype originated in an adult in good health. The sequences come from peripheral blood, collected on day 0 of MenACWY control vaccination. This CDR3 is CASSQETNTEAFF. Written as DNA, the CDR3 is TGTGCCAGCAGCCAGGAGACGAACACTGAAGCTTTCTTT.